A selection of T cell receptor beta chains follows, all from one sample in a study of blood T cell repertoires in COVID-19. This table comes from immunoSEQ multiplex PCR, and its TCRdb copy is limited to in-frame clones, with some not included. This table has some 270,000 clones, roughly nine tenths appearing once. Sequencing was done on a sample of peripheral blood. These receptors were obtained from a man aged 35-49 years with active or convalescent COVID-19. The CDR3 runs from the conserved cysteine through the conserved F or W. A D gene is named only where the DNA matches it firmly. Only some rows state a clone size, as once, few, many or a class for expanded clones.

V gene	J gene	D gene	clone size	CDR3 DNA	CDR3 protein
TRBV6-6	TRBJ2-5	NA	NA	TGTGCCAGCAGTGGAAACGAGGATGCTATGGATGTGACCCAGTACTTC	CASSGNEDAMDVTQYF
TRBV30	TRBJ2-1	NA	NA	TGTGCCTGGAGCATTGACAGGTACAATGAGCAGTTCTTC	CAWSIDRYNEQFF
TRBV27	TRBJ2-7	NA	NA	TGTGCCAGCAGTTTCCGCGGACTTGCCGCCTACGAGCAGTACTTC	CASSFRGLAAYEQYF
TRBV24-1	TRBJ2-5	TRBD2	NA	TGTGCCACCAGTGACACGGGACTAGCGGGAGGAGAGACCCAGTACTTC	CATSDTGLAGGETQYF
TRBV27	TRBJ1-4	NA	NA	TGTGCCAGCAGCTTGCAGCGTGGTGAAAAACTGTTTTTT	CASSLQRGEKLFF
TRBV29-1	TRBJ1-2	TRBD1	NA	TGCAGCGCCGGGACAGGGAGTTTCGGTGGCTACACCTTC	CSAGTGSFGGYTF
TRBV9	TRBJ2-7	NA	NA	TGTGCCAGCGGGACTCAGAACTCCTACGAGCAGTACTTC	CASGTQNSYEQYF
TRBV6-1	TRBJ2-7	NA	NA	TGTGCCAGCAGTGAGCCAGGAGGTTCCCGCGAGCAGTACTTC	CASSEPGGSREQYF
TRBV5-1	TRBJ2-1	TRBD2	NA	TGCGCCAGCAGCTCGGGACTAGCCGATGAGCAGTTCTTC	CASSSGLADEQFF
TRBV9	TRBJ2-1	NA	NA	TGTGCCAGCAGCCCTACTATGCGGCTCTACAATGAGCAGTTCTTC	CASSPTMRLYNEQFF
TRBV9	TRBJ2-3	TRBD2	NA	TGTGCCAGCAGCGTAGAGGGTTTCCGGGGGGGAGATACGCAGTATTTT	CASSVEGFRGGDTQYF
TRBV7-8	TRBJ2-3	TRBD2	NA	TGTGCCAGCAGCTCCGGGACTAGCAGCACAGATACGCAGTATTTT	CASSSGTSSTDTQYF
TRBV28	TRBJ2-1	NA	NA	TGTGCCAGCAGTCCCAGACCGCCGACTTACAATGAGCAGTTCTTC	CASSPRPPTYNEQFF
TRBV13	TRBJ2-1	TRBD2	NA	TGTGCCAGCAGTGGCGGGAGGGCCCTCTACAATGAGCAGTTCTTC	CASSGGRALYNEQFF
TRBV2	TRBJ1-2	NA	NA	TGTGCCAGCTCTGGGGAGATTGTCTATGGCTACACCTTC	CASSGEIVYGYTF
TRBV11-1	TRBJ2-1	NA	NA	TGTGCCAGCAGCTTCTACAGGCCAGGCACCTACAATGAGCAGTTCTTC	CASSFYRPGTYNEQFF
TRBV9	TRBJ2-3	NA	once	TGTGCCAGCAGCGTTGGGGGCGGGGGCCCTAGAAATACGCAGTATTTT	CASSVGGGGPRNTQYF
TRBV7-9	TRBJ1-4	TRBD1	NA	TGTGCCCTTAGGAGGGGGCCTTCCACTAATGAAAAACTGTTTTTT	CALRRGPSTNEKLFF
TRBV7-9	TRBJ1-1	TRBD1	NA	TGTGCCAGCAGCTACGCAGGGGGGACGAACACTGAAGCTTTCTTT	CASSYAGGTNTEAFF
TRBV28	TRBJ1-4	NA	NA	TGTGCCAGCAGTTCTCCGGGACAAGGGAATGAAAAACTGTTTTTT	CASSSPGQGNEKLFF
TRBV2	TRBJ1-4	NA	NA	TGTGCCAGCAGTGTGGGCAGAGCTAATGAAAAACTGTTTTTT	CASSVGRANEKLFF
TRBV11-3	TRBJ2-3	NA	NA	TGTGCCAGCAGCGATGGGAGGGGGGGATTTACAGATACGCAGTATTTT	CASSDGRGGFTDTQYF